The rows below give T cell receptor beta chains drawn from one sample of a study of blood T cell repertoires in COVID-19. The repertoire was sequenced with immunoSEQ multiplex PCR; TCRdb's copy has only in-frame clones and lacks some. Among 55,000 to 80,000 clones listed, 80% to 90% were seen once. The sample comprised peripheral blood. The origin of the receptors is a human donor in a cohort sampled during active COVID-19. CDR3s include the opening cysteine and the closing phenylalanine or tryptophan. A D gene is named only where the DNA matches it firmly. Only part of the rows carry a size: once, few, many, or a class if the clone is expanded.

v_gene	d_gene	j_gene	abundance	CDR3nt	CDR3aa
TRBV2	TRBD1	TRBJ1-3	NA	TGTGCCAGCAGTGACCGGGACAGGGGCATGTACACCATATATTTT	CASSDRDRGMYTIYF
TRBV5-1	TRBD2	TRBJ2-7	NA	TGCGCCAGCACCAGACTAGCGGGATCCTACGAGCAGTACTTC	CASTRLAGSYEQYF
TRBV12-5	TRBD2	TRBJ2-1	NA	TGTGCTAGTGGTTTTCATTGGGGGGGTCCCTACAATGAGCAGTTCTTC	CASGFHWGGPYNEQFF
TRBV28	NA	TRBJ2-6	NA	TGTGCCAGCAGTAGCCAGGGCTCTGGGGCCAACGTCCTGACTTTC	CASSSQGSGANVLTF
TRBV4-2	TRBD1	TRBJ2-1	once	TGTGCCAGCACCCTTTCCATATTCGGACAGGGTTCCTACAATGAGCAGTTCTTC	CASTLSIFGQGSYNEQFF
TRBV7-9	NA	TRBJ2-1	NA	TGTGCCAGCAGCTTTAGCGGTCTTGAGCAGTTCTTC	CASSFSGLEQFF
TRBV6-1	NA	TRBJ1-2	NA	TGTGCCAGCAGTGAGAGGTGGGGGGGCGGTAACTATGGCTACACCTTC	CASSERWGGGNYGYTF
TRBV3-1/TRBV3-2	NA	TRBJ1-6	few	TGTGCCAGCAGCCAAGGACGGGACTATAATTCACCCCTCCACTTT	CASSQGRDYNSPLHF
TRBV12-3/TRBV12-4	TRBD2	TRBJ2-1	few	TGTGCCAGTTGGGAGGGATACAATGAGCAGTTCTTC	CASWEGYNEQFF
TRBV29-1	NA	TRBJ2-7	NA	TGCAGCGGTGGGGAGAGCTCCTACGAGCAGTACTTC	CSGGESSYEQYF